The present T cell receptor (beta chain) was sequenced within a study of early stage breast cancer tumors. This CDR3 is 15 amino acids long. V lost 0 bases to trimming and J lost 0 bases, with 8 bases between them. The germline V gene has CDR1 GTSNPN and CDR2 SVGIG (reference sequence). Assay: immunoSEQ multiplex PCR; the TCRdb copy retains only in-frame clones and omits some. Counted here are over 45,000 clones, approximately 83% occurring once; the ten biggest clones make up more than 1.1%. This receptor was obtained from a person aged 45-60 years with breast cancer. The chain combines TRBV30 with TRBJ1-4; no firm D call. The specimen was blood. Here the CDR3 DNA reads TGTGCCTGGAGTGTACTAGGGCCAACTAATGAAAAACTGTTTTTT. It specifies CAWSVLGPTNEKLFF.